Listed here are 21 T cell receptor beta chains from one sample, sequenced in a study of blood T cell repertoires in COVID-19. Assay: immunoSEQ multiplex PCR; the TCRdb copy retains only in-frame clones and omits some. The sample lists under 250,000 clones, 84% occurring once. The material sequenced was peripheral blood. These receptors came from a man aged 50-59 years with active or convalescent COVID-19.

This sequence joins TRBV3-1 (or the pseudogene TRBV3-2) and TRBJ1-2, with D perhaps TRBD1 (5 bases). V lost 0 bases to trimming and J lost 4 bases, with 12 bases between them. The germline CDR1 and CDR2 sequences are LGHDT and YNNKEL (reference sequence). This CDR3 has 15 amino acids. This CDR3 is CASSQDSPGGYGYTF. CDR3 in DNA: TGTGCCAGCAGCCAAGATTCCCCCGGGGGCTATGGCTACACCTTC.

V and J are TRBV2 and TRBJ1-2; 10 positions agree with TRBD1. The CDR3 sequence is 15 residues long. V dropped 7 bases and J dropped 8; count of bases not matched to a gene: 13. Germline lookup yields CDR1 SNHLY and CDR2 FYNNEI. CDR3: CASIRTGGWPGGYTF. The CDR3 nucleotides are TGTGCCAGCATCCGGACAGGGGGTTGGCCAGGCGGCTACACCTTC.

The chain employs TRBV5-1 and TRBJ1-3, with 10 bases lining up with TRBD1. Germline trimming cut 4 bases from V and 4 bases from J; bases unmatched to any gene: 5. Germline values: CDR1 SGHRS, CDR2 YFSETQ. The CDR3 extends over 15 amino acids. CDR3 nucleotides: TGCGCCAGCAGCCGACAGGGGGCAGTGGGAAACACCATATATTTT. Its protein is CASSRQGAVGNTIYF. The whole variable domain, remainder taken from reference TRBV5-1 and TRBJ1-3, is KAGVTQTPRYLIKTRGQQVTLSCSPISGHRSVSWYQQTPGQGLQFLFEYFSETQRNKGNFPGRFSGRQFSNSRSEMNVSTLELGDSALYLCASSRQGAVGNTIYFGEGSWLTVV.

The CDR3 here is CASSLGRGEAQHF. The CDR3 bases are TGTGCCAGCAGTTTAGGGCGGGGCGAAGCCCAGCATTTT. The V gene is TRBV28, the J gene TRBJ1-5; tentatively, D is TRBD1 (5 bases). CDR3 length: 13 amino acids. Germline loops: CDR1 MDHEN, CDR2 SYDVKM. With 2 bases removed from V and 11 bases from J, the gap between germline ends came to 13 bases. Filled out from reference TRBV28 and TRBJ1-5, the complete variable domain reads DVKVTQSSRYLVKRTGEKVFLECVQDMDHENMFWYRQDPGLGLRLIYFSYDVKMKEKGDIPEGYSVSREKKERFSLILESASTNQTSMYLCASSLGRGEAQHFGDGTRLSIL.

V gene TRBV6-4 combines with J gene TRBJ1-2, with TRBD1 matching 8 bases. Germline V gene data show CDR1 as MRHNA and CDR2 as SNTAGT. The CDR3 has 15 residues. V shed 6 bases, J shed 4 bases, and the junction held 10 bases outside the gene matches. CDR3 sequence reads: CASRQGALDRYGYTF. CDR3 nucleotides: TGTGCCAGCAGGCAGGGGGCGCTTGATCGCTATGGCTACACCTTC.

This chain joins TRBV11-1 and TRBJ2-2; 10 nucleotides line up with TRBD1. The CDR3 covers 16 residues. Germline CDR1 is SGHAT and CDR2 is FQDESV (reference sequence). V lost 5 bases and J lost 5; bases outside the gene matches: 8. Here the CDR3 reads CASSARQGARTGELFF. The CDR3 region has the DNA TGTGCCAGCAGCGCCAGACAGGGGGCGCGGACCGGGGAGCTGTTTTTT.

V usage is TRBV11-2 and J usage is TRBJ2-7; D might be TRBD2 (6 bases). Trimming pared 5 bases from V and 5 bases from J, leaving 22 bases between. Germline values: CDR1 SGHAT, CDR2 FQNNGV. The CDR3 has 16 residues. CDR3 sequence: CASSPLGGPRTHEQYF. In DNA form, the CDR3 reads TGTGCCAGCAGCCCTCTTGGAGGGCCAAGGACCCACGAGCAGTACTTC.

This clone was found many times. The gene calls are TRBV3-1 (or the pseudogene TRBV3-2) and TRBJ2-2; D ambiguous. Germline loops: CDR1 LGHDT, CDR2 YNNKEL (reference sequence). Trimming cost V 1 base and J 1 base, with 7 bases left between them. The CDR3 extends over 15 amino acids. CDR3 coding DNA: TGTGCCAGCAGCCAAGCTCGGAGGAACACCGGGGAGCTGTTTTTT. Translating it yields CASSQARRNTGELFF.

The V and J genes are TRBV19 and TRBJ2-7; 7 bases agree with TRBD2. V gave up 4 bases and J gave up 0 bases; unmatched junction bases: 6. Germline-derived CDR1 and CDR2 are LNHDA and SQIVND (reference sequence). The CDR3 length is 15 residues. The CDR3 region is CASSSAGDLSYEQYF. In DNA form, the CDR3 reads TGTGCCAGTAGTAGTGCGGGGGACCTCTCCTACGAGCAGTACTTC.

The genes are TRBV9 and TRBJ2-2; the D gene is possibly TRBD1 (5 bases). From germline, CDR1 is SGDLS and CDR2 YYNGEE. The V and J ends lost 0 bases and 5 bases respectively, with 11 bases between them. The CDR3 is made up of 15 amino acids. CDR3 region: CASSVDDRATGELFF. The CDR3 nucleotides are TGTGCCAGCAGCGTAGATGACAGAGCAACCGGGGAGCTGTTTTTT. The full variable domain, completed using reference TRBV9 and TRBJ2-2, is DSGVTQTPKHLITATGQRVTLRCSPRSGDLSVYWYQQSLDQGLQFLIQYYNGEERAKGNILERFSAQQFPDLHSELNLSSLELGDSALYFCASSVDDRATGELFFGEGSRLTVL.

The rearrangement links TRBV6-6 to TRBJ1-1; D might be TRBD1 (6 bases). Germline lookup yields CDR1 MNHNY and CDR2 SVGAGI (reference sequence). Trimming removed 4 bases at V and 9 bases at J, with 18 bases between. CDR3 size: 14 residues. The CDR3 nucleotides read TGTGCCAGCAGTTTAAGGGCGGTGGACAGTAAAGCTTTCTTT. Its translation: CASSLRAVDSKAFF.

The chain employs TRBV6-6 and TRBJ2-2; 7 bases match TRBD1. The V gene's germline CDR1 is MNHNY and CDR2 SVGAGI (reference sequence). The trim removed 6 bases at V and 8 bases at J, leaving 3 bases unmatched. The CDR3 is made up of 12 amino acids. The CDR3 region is CASSRGTGELFF. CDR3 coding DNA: TGTGCCAGCAGCAGGGGGACGGGGGAGCTGTTTTTT.

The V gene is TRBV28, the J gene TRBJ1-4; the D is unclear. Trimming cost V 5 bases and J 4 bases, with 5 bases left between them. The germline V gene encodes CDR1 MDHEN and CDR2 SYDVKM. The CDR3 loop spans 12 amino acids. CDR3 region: CASSRGNEKLFF. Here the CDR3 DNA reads TGTGCCAGCAGTCGGGGTAATGAAAAACTGTTTTTT.

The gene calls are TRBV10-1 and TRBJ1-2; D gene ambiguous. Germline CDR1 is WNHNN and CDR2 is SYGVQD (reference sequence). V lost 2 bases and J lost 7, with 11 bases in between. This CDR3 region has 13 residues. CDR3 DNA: TGCGCCAGCAGTGAGATACGGGTTGGTGGCTACACCTTC. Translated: CASSEIRVGGYTF.

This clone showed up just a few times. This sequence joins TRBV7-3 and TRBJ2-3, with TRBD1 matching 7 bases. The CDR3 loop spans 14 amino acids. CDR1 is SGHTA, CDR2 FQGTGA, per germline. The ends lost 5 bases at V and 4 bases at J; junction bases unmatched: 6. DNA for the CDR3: TGTGCCAGCAGCCAGACAGGGTTCGCAGATACGCAGTATTTT. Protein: CASSQTGFADTQYF.

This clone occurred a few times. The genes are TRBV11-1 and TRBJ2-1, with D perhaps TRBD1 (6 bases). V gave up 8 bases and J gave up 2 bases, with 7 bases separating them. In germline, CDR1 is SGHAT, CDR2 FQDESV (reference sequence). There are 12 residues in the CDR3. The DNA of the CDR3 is TGTGCCAGCCGGGACACCTACAATGAGCAGTTCTTC. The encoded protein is CASRDTYNEQFF.

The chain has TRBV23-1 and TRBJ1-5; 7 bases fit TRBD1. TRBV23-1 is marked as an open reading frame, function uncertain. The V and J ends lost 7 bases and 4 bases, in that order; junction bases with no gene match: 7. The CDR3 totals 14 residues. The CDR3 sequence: CASIRGTENQPQHF. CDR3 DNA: TGCGCCAGCATCCGCGGGACAGAGAATCAGCCCCAGCATTTT.

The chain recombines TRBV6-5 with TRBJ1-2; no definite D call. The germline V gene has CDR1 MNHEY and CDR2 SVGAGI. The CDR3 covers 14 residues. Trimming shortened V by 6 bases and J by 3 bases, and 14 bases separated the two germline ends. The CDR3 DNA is TGTGCCAGCAGCGCGAGCGAGGGTTACTATGGCTACACCTTC. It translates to CASSASEGYYGYTF.

CDR3 residues: CAWSVRTSGGRAEQFF. The CDR3 region has the DNA TGTGCCTGGAGTGTACGAACTAGCGGGGGGCGGGCTGAGCAGTTCTTC. The chain recombines TRBV30 with TRBJ2-1, with 12 bases fitting TRBD2. V was clipped by 0 bases and J by 9 bases; unmatched bases: 9. The length of the CDR3 is 16 residues. Germline CDR1 reads GTSNPN; CDR2 reads SVGIG (reference sequence).

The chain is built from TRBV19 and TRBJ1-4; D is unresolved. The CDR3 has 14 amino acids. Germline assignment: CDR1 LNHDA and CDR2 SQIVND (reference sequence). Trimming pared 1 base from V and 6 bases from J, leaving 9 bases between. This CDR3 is CASSIGRRDEKLFF. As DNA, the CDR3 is TGTGCCAGTAGTATAGGTCGGCGGGATGAAAAACTGTTTTTT. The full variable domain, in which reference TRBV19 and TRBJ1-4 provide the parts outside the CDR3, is DGGITQSPKYLFRKEGQNVTLSCEQNLNHDAMYWYRQDPGQGLRLIYYSQIVNDFQKGDIAEGYSVSREKKESFPLTVTSAQKNPTAFYLCASSIGRRDEKLFFGSGTQLSVL.

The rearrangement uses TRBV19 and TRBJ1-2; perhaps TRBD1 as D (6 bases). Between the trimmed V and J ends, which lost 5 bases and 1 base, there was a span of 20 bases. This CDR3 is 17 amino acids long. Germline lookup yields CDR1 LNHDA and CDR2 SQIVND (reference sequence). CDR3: CASSQGHLPGLNYGYTF. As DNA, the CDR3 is TGTGCCAGTAGTCAGGGACACCTCCCTGGCCTTAACTATGGCTACACCTTC.